The text below deals with one T cell receptor beta chain. No antigen is known for it. This sample is drawn from a study of T cell responses to AZD1222 COVID-19 vaccine. Study in general: Doses given second, at about 4 or about 12 weeks, were pooled. Overall study results and limits: White British donors predominated, females outnumbered males, and clonal diversity was possibly underestimated. Targeting of unmutated variant regions was reportedly seen in nearly half of spike-specific TCRs. Seropositive AZD1222 recipients at baseline numbered only five to seven.

Clones were read by immunoSEQ multiplex PCR, and TCRdb kept only the in-frame ones, dropping some. Among around 190,000 clones listed, 85% to 95% were seen once. Trimming pared 5 bases from V and 6 bases from J, leaving 12 bases between. The CDR3 length is 13 residues. The rearrangement joins TRBV12-3 or TRBV12-4 to TRBJ2-3; D not certain. This specimen consisted of peripheral blood, obtained on day 0 of AZD1222 vaccination. The clonotype was recovered from an adult in good health. The CDR3 sequence: CASSPPQHDTQYF. DNA of the CDR3: TGTGCCAGCAGTCCCCCCCAGCACGATACGCAGTATTTT.